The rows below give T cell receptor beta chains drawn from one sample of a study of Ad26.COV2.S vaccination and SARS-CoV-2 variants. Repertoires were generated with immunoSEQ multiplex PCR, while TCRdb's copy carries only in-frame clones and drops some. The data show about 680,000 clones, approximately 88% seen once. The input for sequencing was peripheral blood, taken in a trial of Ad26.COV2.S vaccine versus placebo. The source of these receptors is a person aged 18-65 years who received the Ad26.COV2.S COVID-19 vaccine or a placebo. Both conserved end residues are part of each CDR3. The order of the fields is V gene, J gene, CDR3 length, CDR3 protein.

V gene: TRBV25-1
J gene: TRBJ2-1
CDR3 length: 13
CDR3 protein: CASSESAYNEQFF

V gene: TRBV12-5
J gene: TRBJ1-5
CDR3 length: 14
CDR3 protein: CASGLVGGGQPQHF

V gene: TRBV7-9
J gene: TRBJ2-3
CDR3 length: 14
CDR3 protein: CASPLAGSTDTQYF

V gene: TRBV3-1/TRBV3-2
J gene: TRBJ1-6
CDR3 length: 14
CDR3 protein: CASSQATGNSPLHF

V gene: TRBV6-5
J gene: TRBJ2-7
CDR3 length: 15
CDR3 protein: CASRKDPGGSYEQYF

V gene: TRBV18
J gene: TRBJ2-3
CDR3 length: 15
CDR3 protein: CASSPWAGTPDTQYF

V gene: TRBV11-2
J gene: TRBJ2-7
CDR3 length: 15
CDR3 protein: CASSFYEGGGYEQYF

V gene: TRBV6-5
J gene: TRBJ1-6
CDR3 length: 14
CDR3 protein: CASSYGGERSPLHF

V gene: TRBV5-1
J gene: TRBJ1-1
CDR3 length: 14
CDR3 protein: CASSLGRANTEAFF

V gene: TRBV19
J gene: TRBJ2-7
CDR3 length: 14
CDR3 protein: CASSIASGSYEQYF

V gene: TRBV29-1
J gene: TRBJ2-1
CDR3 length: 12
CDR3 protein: CSVVAQGSEQFF

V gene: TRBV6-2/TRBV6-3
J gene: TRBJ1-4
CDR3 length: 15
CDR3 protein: CASSYSGVTNEKLFF

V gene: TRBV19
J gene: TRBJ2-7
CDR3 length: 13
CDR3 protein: CASSIGEAYEQYF

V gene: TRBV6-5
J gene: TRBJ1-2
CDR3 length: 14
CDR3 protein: CASSYSGAYYGYTF

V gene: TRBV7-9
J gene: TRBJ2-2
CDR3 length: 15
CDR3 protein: CASSSTGFNTGELFF

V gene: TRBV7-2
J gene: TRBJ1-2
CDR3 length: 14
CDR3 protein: CASSLDRFLYGYTF

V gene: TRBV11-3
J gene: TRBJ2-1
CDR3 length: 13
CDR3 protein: CASSRGLNNEQFF

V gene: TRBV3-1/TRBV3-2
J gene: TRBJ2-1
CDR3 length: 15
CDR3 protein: CASSQGAGSHNEQFF

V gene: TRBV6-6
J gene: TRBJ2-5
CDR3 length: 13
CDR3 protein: CASRLLGVETQYF

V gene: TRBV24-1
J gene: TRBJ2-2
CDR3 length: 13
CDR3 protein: CATSDPWPGELFF

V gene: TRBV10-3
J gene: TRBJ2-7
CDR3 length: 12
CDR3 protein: CATAGVAYEQYF

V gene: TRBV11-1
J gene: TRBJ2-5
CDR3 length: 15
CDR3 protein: CASSSNGQGTWTQYF

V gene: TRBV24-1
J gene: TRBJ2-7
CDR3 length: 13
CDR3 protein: CATSGPFPYEQYF

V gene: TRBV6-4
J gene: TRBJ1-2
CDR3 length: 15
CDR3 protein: CASSRDRGPNYGYTF

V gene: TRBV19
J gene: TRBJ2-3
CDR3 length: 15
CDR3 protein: CASSISSSGGGTQYF

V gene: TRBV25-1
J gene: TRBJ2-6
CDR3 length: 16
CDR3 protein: CASSAPGLSGANVLTF

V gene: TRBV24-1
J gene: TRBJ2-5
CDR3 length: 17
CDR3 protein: CATSDSASGRAFETQYF

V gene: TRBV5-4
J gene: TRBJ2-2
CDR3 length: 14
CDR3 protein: CASSLGPNTGELFF